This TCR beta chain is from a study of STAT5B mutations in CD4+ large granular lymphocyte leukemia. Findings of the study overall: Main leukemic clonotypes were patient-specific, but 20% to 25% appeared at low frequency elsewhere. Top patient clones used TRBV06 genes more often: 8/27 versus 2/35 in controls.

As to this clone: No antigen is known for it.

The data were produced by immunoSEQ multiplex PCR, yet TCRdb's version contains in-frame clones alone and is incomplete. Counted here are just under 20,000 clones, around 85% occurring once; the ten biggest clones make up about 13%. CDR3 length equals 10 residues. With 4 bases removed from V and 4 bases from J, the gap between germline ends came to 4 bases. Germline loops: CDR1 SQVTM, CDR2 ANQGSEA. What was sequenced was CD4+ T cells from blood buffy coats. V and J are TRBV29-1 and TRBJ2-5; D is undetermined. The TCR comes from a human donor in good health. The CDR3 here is CSVAIETQYF. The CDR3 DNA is TGCAGCGTTGCCATAGAGACCCAGTACTTC.